This passage covers 17 T cell receptor beta chains from one sample sequenced in a study of T cell responses to AZD1222 COVID-19 vaccine. Here immunoSEQ multiplex PCR was the method, and the copy in TCRdb shows in-frame clones only, minus some. The table includes about 160,000 clones, approximately 90% detected once. Sequences were derived from peripheral blood, sampled on day 0 of AZD1222 vaccination. These receptors all stem from an adult in good health.

The V call is TRBV19, the J call TRBJ2-7, with 7 positions matching TRBD1. Germline CDR1 and CDR2: LNHDA and SQIVND (reference sequence). Trimming took 5 bases from V and 3 from J; bases not matched to a gene: 10. CDR3 length equals 15 residues. CDR3 coding DNA: TGTGCCAGTAGTCCCACCGGGACAGTGGTCTACGAGCAGTACTTC. As protein: CASSPTGTVVYEQYF.

This rearrangement joins TRBV5-1 to TRBJ1-2; possibly TRBD1 for D (5 bases). Germline V gene lookup returns CDR1 SGHRS and CDR2 YFSETQ. The CDR3 consists of 14 residues. Deletions cut 0 bases from V and 8 bases from J, with 14 bases between. The DNA of the CDR3 is TGCGCCAGCAGCTTGGAGTGGGCAGGGTTCGGCTACACCTTC. Residues: CASSLEWAGFGYTF.

The chain joins TRBV5-4 to TRBJ1-2; D is unresolved. Germline V gene sequence: CDR1 SGHNT, CDR2 YYREEE (reference sequence). The length of the CDR3 is 15 residues. With 0 bases removed from V and 1 base from J, the gap between germline ends came to 10 bases. CDR3 amino acids: CASSLAQTRNYGYTF. CDR3 coding DNA: TGTGCCAGCAGCTTGGCCCAGACACGTAACTATGGCTACACCTTC.

The rearrangement links TRBV3-1 (or the pseudogene TRBV3-2) to TRBJ2-6; D may correspond to TRBD1 or TRBD2 (6 bases each). CDR3 size: 17 residues. Germline V lookup: CDR1 LGHDT, CDR2 YNNKEL (reference sequence). V lost 10 bases and J 2 bases, leaving 21 bases between the germline ends. CDR3 DNA sequence: TGTGCCACTGGGCAGGGGACTGGAATACCTGGGGCCAACGTCCTGACTTTC. Protein product: CATGQGTGIPGANVLTF.

The chain carries TRBV18 and TRBJ2-3; D gene uncertain. Germline-derived CDR1 and CDR2 are KGHSH and LQKENI. V lost 3 bases and J 2 bases, leaving 6 bases between the germline ends. The CDR3 totals 13 residues. The DNA for the CDR3 is TGTGCCAGCTCACCCCTATACACAGATACGCAGTATTTT. This codes for CASSPLYTDTQYF.

In DNA, the CDR3 is TGCGCCAGCAGCTATCAGGGGATGAACACTGAAGCTTTCTTT. Translated, it gives CASSYQGMNTEAFF. The chain links TRBV5-1 to TRBJ1-1; the D gene is possibly TRBD1 (6 bases). The germline V gene has CDR1 SGHRS and CDR2 YFSETQ. This CDR3 has 14 amino acids. Trimming removed 3 bases from V and 0 bases from J, with 9 bases in between.

The chain has TRBV5-4 and TRBJ2-7; 7 bases are shared with TRBD1. Germline trimming cut 4 bases from V and 5 bases from J; bases unmatched to any gene: 9. This CDR3 is 14 amino acids long. Germline V gene data show CDR1 as SGHNT and CDR2 as YYREEE (reference sequence). The CDR3 loop reads CASSGQAATHEQYF. CDR3 in DNA: TGTGCCAGCAGCGGACAGGCGGCTACCCACGAGCAGTACTTC.

The genes are TRBV19 and TRBJ2-1, with TRBD2 matching over 9 bases. Germline loops: CDR1 LNHDA, CDR2 SQIVND (reference sequence). Trimming took 8 bases from V and 0 from J; bases not matched to a gene: 5. The CDR3 is made up of 15 amino acids. This CDR3 is CASQVAGDSYNEQFF. DNA of the CDR3: TGTGCCAGTCAAGTAGCGGGAGACTCCTACAATGAGCAGTTCTTC.

A single count supports this clone. One end of the junction varies from germline; a read error may be responsible. The chain links TRBV19 to TRBJ2-5, with a possible D match to TRBD2 (5 bases). The CDR3 totals 10 residues. Germline loops: CDR1 LNHDA, CDR2 SQIVND (reference sequence). CDR3 residues: CASSIISGDF. The CDR3 nucleotides are TGTGCCAGTAGTATAATCTCCGGGGACTTC. The variable domain in full, completed from reference TRBV19 and TRBJ2-5, reads DGGITQSPKYLFRKEGQNVTLSCEQNLNHDAMYWYRQDPGQGLRLIYYSQIVNDFQKGDIAEGYSVSREKKESFPLTVTSAQKNPTAFYLCASSIISGDFGPGTRLLVL.

This clone was seen a handful of times. This chain links TRBV7-2 with TRBJ2-7, with TRBD2 matching 12 bases. The V gene's germline CDR1 is SGHTA and CDR2 FQGNSA. The CDR3 covers 17 residues. V shed 2 bases and J 1 base; nucleotides not matched to a gene: 6. CDR3 DNA: TGTGCCAGCAGCTTAACACTAGCGGGAGGTCAATCCTACGAGCAGTACTTC. Protein product: CASSLTLAGGQSYEQYF.

J is TRBJ2-1 and V is TRBV6-6, with D uncertain. Germline V CDR1 and CDR2: MNHNY, SVGAGI (reference sequence). V was clipped by 2 bases and J by 8 bases, with 7 bases between them. The CDR3 is 12 residues long. CDR3 bases: TGTGCCAGCAGTTACCCTCTATATGAGCAGTTCTTC. Amino acid sequence: CASSYPLYEQFF.

This clone appeared once. The rearrangement uses TRBV11-2 and TRBJ2-5; 12 bases are a match to TRBD2. V lost 1 base and J lost 4; bases outside the gene matches: 4. Germline V gene sequence: CDR1 SGHAT, CDR2 FQNNGV. This CDR3 contains 16 residues. CDR3 region: CASSLARLAGVETQYF. Written as DNA, the CDR3 is TGTGCCAGCAGCTTAGCCCGACTAGCGGGAGTAGAGACCCAGTACTTC.

The V call is TRBV5-1, the J call TRBJ1-2; D is uncertain. The germline V gene encodes CDR1 SGHRS and CDR2 YFSETQ. The CDR3 is 13 residues long. V shed 0 bases and J shed 8 bases, with 11 bases lying between them. The CDR3 sequence: CASSLGLGNGYTF. The CDR3 DNA reads TGCGCCAGCAGCTTGGGTCTGGGTAACGGCTACACCTTC. The whole variable domain, filled in from reference TRBV5-1 and TRBJ1-2, reads KAGVTQTPRYLIKTRGQQVTLSCSPISGHRSVSWYQQTPGQGLQFLFEYFSETQRNKGNFPGRFSGRQFSNSRSEMNVSTLELGDSALYLCASSLGLGNGYTFGSGTRLTVV.

The rearrangement links TRBV3-1 (or the pseudogene TRBV3-2) to TRBJ1-1; no reliable D call. This CDR3 spans 12 amino acids. V was shortened by 0 bases and J by 7 bases, with 6 bases between the two germline ends. Per germline, CDR1 LGHDT and CDR2 YNNKEL (reference sequence). The CDR3 sequence is CASSQERVEAFF. The DNA for the CDR3 is TGTGCCAGCAGCCAAGAGAGGGTTGAAGCTTTCTTT.

This clone was seen just once. The chain is built from TRBV4-1 and TRBJ2-3; TRBD1 is a possible D gene (5 bases). V lost 0 bases and J lost 0, with 13 bases in between. This CDR3 has 17 amino acids. In germline, CDR1 is MGHRA, CDR2 YSYEKL. The CDR3: CASSQDWAGPSTDTQYF. For the CDR3, the DNA is TGCGCCAGCAGCCAAGATTGGGCAGGGCCAAGCACAGATACGCAGTATTTT.

V gene TRBV7-6 combines with J gene TRBJ1-6; TRBD1 is a possible D gene (5 bases). Per germline, CDR1 SGHVS and CDR2 FNYEAQ. The CDR3 runs 15 residues. The V end lost 2 bases, the J end lost 3 bases, and 8 bases lay between the germline ends. CDR3 DNA sequence: TGTGCCAGCAGCTTATCGGGGGGCTATAATTCACCCCTCCACTTT. Protein: CASSLSGGYNSPLHF.

This chain uses TRBV10-3 with TRBJ1-2; TRBD1 is a possible D gene (5 bases). The CDR3 length is 15 residues. Trimming left V 8 bases short and J 5 bases short, with 21 bases between. CDR1 is ENHRY and CDR2 is SYGVKD in the germline V gene. CDR3 sequence: CAIEAWGNGLYGYTF. The DNA of the CDR3 is TGTGCCATCGAGGCCTGGGGGAATGGTCTGTATGGCTACACCTTC.